The 20 T cell receptor beta chains listed next were all sequenced from one sample in a study of identical twins. TCRdb reprocessed the 5' RACE reads via MiXCR and lists one record per CDR3 protein. The sample consists of approximately 280,000 distinct CDR3 sequences, about 8.3% of them appearing once. In addition, the sample was reused for a study of yellow fever vaccine responses in identical twins.

Material: memory (CD45RO+) T cells sorted from blood. Receptors originate from a woman between 18 and 29 years old in good health.

Only a few counts were recorded for this clonotype. V is TRBV6-5 and J is TRBJ2-1, with D possibly being TRBD2 (6 bases). The CDR3 runs to 15 residues. The germline V gene has CDR1 MNHEY and CDR2 SVGAGI. V shed 1 base and J shed 6 bases, with 13 bases lying between them. As DNA, the CDR3 is TGTGCCAGCAGTTACTTTGCGCTCGGGGGCAATGAGCAGTTCTTC. Protein product: CASSYFALGGNEQFF.

There are a few counts of this clonotype. This chain joins TRBV15 and TRBJ2-7; D is possibly TRBD1 (5 bases). Germline CDR1 LNHNV, CDR2 YYDKDF (reference sequence). Trimming cost V 3 bases and J 7 bases, with 13 bases left between them. The CDR3 covers 13 residues. The CDR3 spells CATSRDKLGEQYF. CDR3 nucleotide sequence: TGTGCCACCAGCAGGGACAAATTGGGGGAGCAGTACTTC.

This clonotype showed up many times. V gene TRBV7-9 combines with J gene TRBJ2-3; 13 positions match TRBD2. The trim removed 5 bases at V and 2 bases at J, leaving 4 bases unmatched. Germline V lookup: CDR1 SEHNR, CDR2 FQNEAQ (reference sequence). The CDR3 spans 16 residues. CDR3 sequence (DNA): TGTGCCAGCAGCCTGGGACTAGCGGGGTTCACAGATACGCAGTATTTT. Protein product: CASSLGLAGFTDTQYF.

Ten or more counts support this clonotype. The chain links TRBV5-1 to TRBJ1-1; D uncertain. CDR1 SGHRS and CDR2 YFSETQ come from the germline V gene. Trimming cost V 4 bases and J 1 base, with 8 bases left between them. This CDR3 has 13 residues. This chain's CDR3 is CASSLGSNTEAFF. DNA of the CDR3: TGCGCCAGCAGCCTGGGATCGAACACTGAAGCTTTCTTT.

This clonotype was counted ten times or more. The V gene is TRBV9, the J gene TRBJ2-3; D might be TRBD2 (5 bases). Germline V gene lookup returns CDR1 SGDLS and CDR2 YYNGEE. This CDR3 is 14 amino acids long. The V and J ends lost 1 base and 3 bases respectively, with 9 bases between them. The CDR3 DNA follows: TGTGCCAGCAGCGTAAACGGGGATACAGATACGCAGTATTTT. Protein sequence: CASSVNGDTDTQYF.

This clonotype appeared many times. This rearrangement joins TRBV15 to TRBJ2-4, with a possible D match to TRBD2 (6 bases). The CDR3 runs 16 residues. Trimming stripped 0 bases from V and 1 base from J, with 10 bases between. CDR1 LNHNV and CDR2 YYDKDF come from the germline V gene (reference sequence). CDR3 in DNA: TGTGCCACCAGCAGAGATCTTGGGGGGGCCAAAAACATTCAGTACTTC. Translating it yields CATSRDLGGAKNIQYF.

This clonotype was observed many times. CDR3 coding DNA: TGTGCCAGCAGCTTAGAAGGGGACAGGGGGCTTGACTACGAGCAGTACTTC. It translates to CASSLEGDRGLDYEQYF. The V gene is TRBV11-2, the J gene TRBJ2-7, with TRBD1 matching over 12 bases. V shed 0 bases and J 3 bases; nucleotides not matched to a gene: 6. CDR1 and CDR2 (germline): SGHAT, FQNNGV. This CDR3 spans 17 amino acids. Full variable domain (rest looked up from reference TRBV11-2 and TRBJ2-7): EAGVAQSPRYKIIEKRQSVAFWCNPISGHATLYWYQQILGQGPKLLIQFQNNGVVDDSQLPKDRFSAERLKGVDSTLKIQPAKLEDSAVYLCASSLEGDRGLDYEQYFGPGTRLTVT.

The genes are TRBV7-9 and TRBJ2-1, with D perhaps assigned TRBD1 or TRBD2 (5 bases each). V was pared by 5 bases and J by 8 bases, with 22 bases between. The CDR3 sequence is 16 residues long. In germline, CDR1 is SEHNR, CDR2 FQNEAQ (reference sequence). The CDR3 sequence is CASSPRRGPAVDEQFF. Here the CDR3 DNA reads TGTGCCAGCAGCCCGAGAAGGGGCCCAGCGGTAGATGAGCAGTTCTTC.

The sample holds many counts of this clonotype. This sequence joins TRBV20-1 and TRBJ2-5; D is perhaps TRBD2 (6 bases). The CDR3 is 15 residues long. Trimming shortened V by 4 bases and J by 1 base, and 16 bases separated the two germline ends. Germline assignment: CDR1 DFQATT and CDR2 SNEGSKA (reference sequence). Here the CDR3 DNA reads TGCAGTGCTACCTACGCGGCGGGGACCCAAGAGACCCAGTACTTC. Amino acids: CSATYAAGTQETQYF.

Many counts were recorded for this clonotype. The chain carries TRBV15 and TRBJ1-1; 10 bases map to TRBD1. Losses at the gene ends were 2 bases for V and 5 bases for J; bases not matched to a gene: 14. The CDR3 covers 18 residues. CDR1 LNHNV and CDR2 YYDKDF come from the germline V gene (reference sequence). CDR3 in DNA: TGTGCCACCAGCAGATACCCAACTGGGACAGGGGCGTGGACTGAAGCTTTCTTT. Translating gives CATSRYPTGTGAWTEAFF.

The rearrangement joins TRBV9 to TRBJ2-1; D gene unclear. The CDR3 loop spans 16 amino acids. Germline V lookup: CDR1 SGDLS, CDR2 YYNGEE. V was shortened by 0 bases and J by 0 bases, with 10 bases between the two germline ends. CDR3 loop: CASSVGVLSSYNEQFF. The CDR3, as DNA: TGTGCCAGCAGCGTAGGGGTCCTTAGCTCCTACAATGAGCAGTTCTTC.

This clonotype was seen repeatedly, ten times or more. The rearrangement links TRBV20-1 to TRBJ2-7; 13 positions agree with TRBD2. The CDR3 sequence is 14 residues long. CDR1 is DFQATT and CDR2 is SNEGSKA in the germline V gene (reference sequence). J was trimmed by 5 bases and V by 3 bases; bases with no gene match: 4. CDR3: CSASGTSGAHEQYV. CDR3 nucleotide sequence: TGCAGTGCTAGTGGGACTAGCGGGGCCCACGAGCAGTACGTC.

This clonotype was found a few times. The chain couples TRBV6-1 to TRBJ1-1; TRBD1 aligns across 7 bases. The CDR3 spans 15 residues. Germline CDR1 reads MNHNS; CDR2 reads SASEGT. V trimming: 6 bases; J trimming: 5 bases; junction bases outside the gene matches: 12. The CDR3 is CASSPLDRADTEAFF. In nucleotides, the CDR3 is TGTGCCAGCAGCCCCCTAGACAGGGCCGATACTGAAGCTTTCTTT.

The sample holds a few counts of this clonotype. The chain links TRBV2 to TRBJ2-3; maybe TRBD1 (5 bases). The CDR3 contains 12 residues. V was shortened by 4 bases and J by 8 bases, with 10 bases between the two germline ends. Germline CDR1 SNHLY, CDR2 FYNNEI. Written as DNA, the CDR3 is TGTGCCAGCAGTGGGCAGGGCGGTACGCAGTATTTT. As protein: CASSGQGGTQYF. The full variable domain, its missing parts supplied by reference TRBV2 and TRBJ2-3, is EPEVTQTPSHQVTQMGQEVILRCVPISNHLYFYWYRQILGQKVEFLVSFYNNEISEKSEIFDDQFSVERPDGSNFTLKIRSTKLEDSAMYFCASSGQGGTQYFGPGTRLTVL.

This clonotype appeared many times. The genes are TRBV12-3 or TRBV12-4 and TRBJ2-7; D is perhaps TRBD1 (6 bases). The CDR3 length is 14 residues. Trimming stripped 4 bases from V and 7 bases from J, with 17 bases between. The DNA of the CDR3 is TGTGCCAGCAGTTCCCCCAAGACAGGACGGGAGCAGTACTTC. Translation gives CASSSPKTGREQYF.

This clonotype was found a few times. The chain links TRBV6-1 to TRBJ2-4; TRBD2 matches at 10 bases. The germline V gene has CDR1 MNHNS and CDR2 SASEGT. CDR3 length: 18 residues. J gave up 0 bases and V 6 bases, and 11 bases lay outside the gene matches. The CDR3 region has the DNA TGTGCCAGCAGATCCGGACTAGCGGTTATTCTAGCCAAAAACATTCAGTACTTC. Residues: CASRSGLAVILAKNIQYF.

This clonotype has more than one count but fewer than ten. The genes are TRBV4-2 and TRBJ2-1; D might be TRBD2 (6 bases). The CDR3 consists of 13 residues. The V end was cut by 3 bases, the J end by 7 bases, with 10 bases between. Germline V gene data show CDR1 as LGHNA and CDR2 as YNFKEQ. The CDR3 is CASSHPGTNEQFF. In DNA, the CDR3 is TGTGCCAGCAGCCATCCCGGGACTAATGAGCAGTTCTTC.

Ten or more counts support this clonotype. This chain uses TRBV3-1 with TRBJ1-1; 8 bases fit TRBD1. Trimming at V came to 2 bases and at J to 7 bases, leaving 3 bases not matched to a gene. The CDR3 is made up of 13 amino acids. Germline assignment: CDR1 LGHDT and CDR2 YNNKEL (reference sequence). DNA for the CDR3: TGTGCCAGCAGCCAACGGACAGGGCTTGAAGCTTTCTTT. Protein: CASSQRTGLEAFF.

This clonotype appeared many times. The chain joins TRBV10-3 to TRBJ2-3; 9 nucleotides match TRBD2. Germline V CDR1 and CDR2: ENHRY, SYGVKD. This CDR3 region has 14 residues. V lost 6 bases to trimming and J lost 2 bases; unmatched junction nucleotides: 3. This CDR3 reads CAIRREGSTDTQYF. CDR3 sequence (DNA): TGTGCCATCAGGCGGGAGGGCTCCACAGATACGCAGTATTTT.

The table lists this clonotype with many counts. The DNA for the CDR3 is TGTGCCAGCAGTGGAGGGACAGAACCCTACAATGAGCAGTTCTTC. Its protein product is CASSGGTEPYNEQFF. J is TRBJ2-1 and V is TRBV6-4; 7 nucleotides line up with TRBD1. Looked up from germline, CDR1 is MRHNA and CDR2 is SNTAGT. Unmatched junction bases numbered 5, after V lost 4 bases and J lost 2 bases. This CDR3 is 15 amino acids long.